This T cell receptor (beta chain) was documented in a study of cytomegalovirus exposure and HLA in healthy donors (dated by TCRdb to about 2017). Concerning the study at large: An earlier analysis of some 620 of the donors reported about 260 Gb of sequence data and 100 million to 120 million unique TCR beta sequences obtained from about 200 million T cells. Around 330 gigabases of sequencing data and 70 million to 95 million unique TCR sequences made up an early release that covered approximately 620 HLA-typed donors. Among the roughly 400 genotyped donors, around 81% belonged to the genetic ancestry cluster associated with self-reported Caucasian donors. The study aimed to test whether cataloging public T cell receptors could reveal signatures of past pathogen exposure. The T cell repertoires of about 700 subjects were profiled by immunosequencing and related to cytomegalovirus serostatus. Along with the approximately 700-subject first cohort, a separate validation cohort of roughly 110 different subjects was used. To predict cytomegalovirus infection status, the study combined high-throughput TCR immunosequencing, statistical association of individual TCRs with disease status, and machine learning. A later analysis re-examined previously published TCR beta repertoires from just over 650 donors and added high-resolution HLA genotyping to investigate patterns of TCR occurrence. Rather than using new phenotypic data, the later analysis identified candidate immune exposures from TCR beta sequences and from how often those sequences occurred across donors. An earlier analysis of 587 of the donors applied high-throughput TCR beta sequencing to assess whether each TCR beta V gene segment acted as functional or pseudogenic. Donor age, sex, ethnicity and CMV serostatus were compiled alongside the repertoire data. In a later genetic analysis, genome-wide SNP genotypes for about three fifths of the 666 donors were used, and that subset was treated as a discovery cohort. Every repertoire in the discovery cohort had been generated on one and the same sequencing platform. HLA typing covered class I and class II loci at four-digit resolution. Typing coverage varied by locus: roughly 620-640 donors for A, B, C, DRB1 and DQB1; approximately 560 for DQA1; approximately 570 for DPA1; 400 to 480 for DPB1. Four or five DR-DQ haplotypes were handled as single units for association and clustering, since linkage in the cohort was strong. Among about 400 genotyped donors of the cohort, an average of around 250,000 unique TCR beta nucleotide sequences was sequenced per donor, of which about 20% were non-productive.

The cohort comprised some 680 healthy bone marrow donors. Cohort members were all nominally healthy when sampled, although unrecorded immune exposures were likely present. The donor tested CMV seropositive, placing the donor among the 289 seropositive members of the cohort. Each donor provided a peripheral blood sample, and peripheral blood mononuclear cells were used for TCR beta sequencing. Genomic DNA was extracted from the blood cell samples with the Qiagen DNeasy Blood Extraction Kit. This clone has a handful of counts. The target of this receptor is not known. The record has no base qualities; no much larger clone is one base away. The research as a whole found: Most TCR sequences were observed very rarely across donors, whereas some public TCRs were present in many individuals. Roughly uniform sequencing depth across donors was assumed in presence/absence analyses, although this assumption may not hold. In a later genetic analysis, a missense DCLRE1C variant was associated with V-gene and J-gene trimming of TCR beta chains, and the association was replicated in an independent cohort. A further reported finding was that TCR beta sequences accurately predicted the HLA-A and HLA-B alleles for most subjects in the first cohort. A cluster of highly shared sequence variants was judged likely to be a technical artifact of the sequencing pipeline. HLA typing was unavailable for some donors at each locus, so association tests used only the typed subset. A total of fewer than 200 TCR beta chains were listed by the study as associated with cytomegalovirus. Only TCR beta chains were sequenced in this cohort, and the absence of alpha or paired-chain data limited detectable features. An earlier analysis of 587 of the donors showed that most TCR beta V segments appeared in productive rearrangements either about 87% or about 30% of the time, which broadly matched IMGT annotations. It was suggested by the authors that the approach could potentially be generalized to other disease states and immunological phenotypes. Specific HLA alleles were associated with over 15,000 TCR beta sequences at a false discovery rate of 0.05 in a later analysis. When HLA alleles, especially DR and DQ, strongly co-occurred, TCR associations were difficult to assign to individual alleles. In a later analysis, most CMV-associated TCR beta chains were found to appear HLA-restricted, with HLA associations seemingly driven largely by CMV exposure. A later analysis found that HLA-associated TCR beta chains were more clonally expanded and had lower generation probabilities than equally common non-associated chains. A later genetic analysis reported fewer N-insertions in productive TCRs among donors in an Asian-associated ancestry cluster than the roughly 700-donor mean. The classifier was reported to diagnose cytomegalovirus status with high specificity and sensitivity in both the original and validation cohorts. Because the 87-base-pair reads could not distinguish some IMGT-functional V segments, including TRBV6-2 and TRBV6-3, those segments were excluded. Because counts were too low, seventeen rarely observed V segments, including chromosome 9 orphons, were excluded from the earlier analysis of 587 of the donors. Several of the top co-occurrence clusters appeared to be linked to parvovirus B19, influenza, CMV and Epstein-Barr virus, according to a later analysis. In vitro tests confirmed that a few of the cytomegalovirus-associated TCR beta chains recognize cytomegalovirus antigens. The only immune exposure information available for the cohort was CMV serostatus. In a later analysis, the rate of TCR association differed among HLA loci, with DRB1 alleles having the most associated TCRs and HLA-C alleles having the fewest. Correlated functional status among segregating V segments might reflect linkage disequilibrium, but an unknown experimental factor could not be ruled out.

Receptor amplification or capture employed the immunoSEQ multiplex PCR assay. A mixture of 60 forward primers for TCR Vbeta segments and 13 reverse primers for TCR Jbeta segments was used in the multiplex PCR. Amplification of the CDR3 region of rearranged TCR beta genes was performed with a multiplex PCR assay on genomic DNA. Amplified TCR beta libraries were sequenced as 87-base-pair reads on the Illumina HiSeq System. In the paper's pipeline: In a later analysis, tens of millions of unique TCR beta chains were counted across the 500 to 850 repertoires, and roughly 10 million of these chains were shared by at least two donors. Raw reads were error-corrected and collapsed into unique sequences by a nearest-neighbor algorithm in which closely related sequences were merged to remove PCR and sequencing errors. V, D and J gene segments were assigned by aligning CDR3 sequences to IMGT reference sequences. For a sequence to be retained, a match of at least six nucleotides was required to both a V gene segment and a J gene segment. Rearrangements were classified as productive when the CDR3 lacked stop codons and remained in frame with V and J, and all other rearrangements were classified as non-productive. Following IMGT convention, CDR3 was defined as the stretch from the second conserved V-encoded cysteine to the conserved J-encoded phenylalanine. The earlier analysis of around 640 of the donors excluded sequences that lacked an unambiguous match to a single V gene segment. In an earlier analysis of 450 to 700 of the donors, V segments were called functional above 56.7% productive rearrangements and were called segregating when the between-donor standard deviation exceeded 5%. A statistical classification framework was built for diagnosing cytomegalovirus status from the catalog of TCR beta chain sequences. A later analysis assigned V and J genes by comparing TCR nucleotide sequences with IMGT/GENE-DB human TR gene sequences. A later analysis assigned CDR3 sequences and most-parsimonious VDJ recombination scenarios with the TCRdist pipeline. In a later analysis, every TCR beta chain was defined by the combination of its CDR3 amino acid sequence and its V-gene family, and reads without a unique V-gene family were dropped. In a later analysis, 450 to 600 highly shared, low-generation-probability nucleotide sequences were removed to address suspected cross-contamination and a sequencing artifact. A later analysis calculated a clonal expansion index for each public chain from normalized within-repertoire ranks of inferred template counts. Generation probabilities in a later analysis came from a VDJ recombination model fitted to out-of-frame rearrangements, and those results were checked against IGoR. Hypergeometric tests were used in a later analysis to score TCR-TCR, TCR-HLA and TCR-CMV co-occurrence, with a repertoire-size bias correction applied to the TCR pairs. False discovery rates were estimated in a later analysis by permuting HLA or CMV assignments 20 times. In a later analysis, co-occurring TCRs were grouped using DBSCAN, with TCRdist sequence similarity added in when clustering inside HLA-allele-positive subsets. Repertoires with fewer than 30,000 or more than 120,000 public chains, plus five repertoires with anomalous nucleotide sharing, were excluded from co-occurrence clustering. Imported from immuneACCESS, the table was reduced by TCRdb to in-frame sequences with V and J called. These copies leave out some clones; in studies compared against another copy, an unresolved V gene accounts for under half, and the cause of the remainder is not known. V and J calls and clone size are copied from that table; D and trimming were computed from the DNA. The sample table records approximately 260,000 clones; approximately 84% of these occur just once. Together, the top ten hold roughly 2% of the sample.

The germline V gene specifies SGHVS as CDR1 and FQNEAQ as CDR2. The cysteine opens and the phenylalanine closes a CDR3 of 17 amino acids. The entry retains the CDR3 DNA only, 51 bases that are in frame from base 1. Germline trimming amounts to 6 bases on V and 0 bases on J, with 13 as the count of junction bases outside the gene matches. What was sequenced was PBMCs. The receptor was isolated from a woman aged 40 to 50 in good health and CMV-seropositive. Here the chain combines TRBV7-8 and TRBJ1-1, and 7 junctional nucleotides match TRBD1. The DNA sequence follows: TGTGCCAGCAGTCTCCGGGACAGTTTAAGTTTGAACACTGAAGCTTTCTTT. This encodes CASSLRDSLSLNTEAFF.